These 17 T cell receptor beta chains share one sample of origin, sequenced in a study of cytotoxic CD8 clonotypes in ibrutinib-treated CLL. Method: immunoSEQ multiplex PCR; TCRdb's copy keeps in-frame clones and lacks some. The data contain roughly 200,000 clones, roughly 72% of them singletons. The sample here was PBMCs, taken after 24 months of ibrutinib treatment. The receptors were sampled from a human donor with chronic lymphocytic leukemia.

This clone has only a few counts. The chain uses TRBV19 and TRBJ2-5, with unresolved D. V was clipped by 3 bases and J by 4 bases, with 12 bases between them. Germline V gene data show CDR1 as LNHDA and CDR2 as SQIVND (reference sequence). The CDR3 covers 14 residues. The DNA of the CDR3 is TGTGCCAGTAGTATTTGGAGTTCTAGAGAGACCCAGTACTTC. The encoded protein is CASSIWSSRETQYF.

This clone was found once. This chain joins TRBV4-3 and TRBJ2-1; a possible D gene is TRBD2 (7 bases). Germline values: CDR1 LGHNA, CDR2 YSLEER. Trimming cost V 0 bases and J 4 bases, with 10 bases left between them. The CDR3 contains 15 residues. CDR3 region: CASSQEGGAYNEQFF. CDR3 in DNA: TGCGCCAGCAGCCAAGAAGGGGGGGCTTACAATGAGCAGTTCTTC.

CDR3 sequence reads: CASSFVAGNRNEQYF. CDR3 DNA sequence: TGTGCCAGCAGTTTTGTAGCGGGAAATCGGAACGAGCAGTACTTC. V and J are TRBV27 and TRBJ2-7; 8 nucleotides match TRBD2. The CDR3 loop spans 15 amino acids. Per germline, CDR1 MNHEY and CDR2 SMNVEV (reference sequence). Trimming at V came to 3 bases and at J to 5 bases, leaving 9 bases not matched to a gene.

This clone showed up just a few times. This sequence joins TRBV27 and TRBJ2-1; 10 nucleotides align to TRBD2. The CDR3 is 15 residues long. The germline V gene has CDR1 MNHEY and CDR2 SMNVEV (reference sequence). Trimming at V came to 2 bases and at J to 6 bases, leaving 4 bases not matched to a gene. The CDR3 DNA reads as TGTGCCAGCAGTTTAGTCCTAGCGGGAGCCAATGAGCAGTTCTTC. Its protein is CASSLVLAGANEQFF.

CDR3: CASSIRDPGELFF. The DNA for the CDR3 is TGTGCCAGCAGCATACGGGACCCCGGGGAGCTGTTTTTT. J is TRBJ2-2 and V is TRBV9, with D possibly being TRBD1 or TRBD2 (5 bases each). Looked up from germline, CDR1 is SGDLS and CDR2 is YYNGEE. The CDR3 is made up of 13 amino acids. V dropped 4 bases and J dropped 6 bases, with 10 bases sitting between them.

This clone was seen more than once but under ten times. The J gene is TRBJ2-7, the V gene TRBV5-4, with 8 bases identical to TRBD2. Trimming removed 4 bases from V and 4 bases from J; junction bases left unmatched: 13. CDR3 length: 16 residues. Germline V gene data show CDR1 as SGHNT and CDR2 as YYREEE (reference sequence). The DNA for the CDR3 is TGTGCCAGCAGCGCGTCATCGGCTAGCGGGCAGTACGAGCAGTACTTC. It translates to CASSASSASGQYEQYF.

This chain connects TRBV7-9 to TRBJ2-7, with TRBD2 matching over 14 bases. V trimming: 5 bases; J trimming: 3 bases; junction bases outside the gene matches: 6. Germline lookup yields CDR1 SEHNR and CDR2 FQNEAQ (reference sequence). CDR3 length: 16 amino acids. CDR3 nucleotides: TGTGCCAGCAGCCCCCTCGGGACTAGCGGGAGCTACGAGCAGTACTTC. It translates to CASSPLGTSGSYEQYF.

This clone was found a few times. The chain is built from TRBV6-5 and TRBJ2-7; maybe TRBD1 (5 bases). The CDR3 has 14 residues. V lost 2 bases and J lost 2, with 10 bases in between. Per germline, CDR1 MNHEY and CDR2 SVGAGI. The CDR3 DNA sequence: TGTGCCAGCAGTTACGGGGTAGGGGCCTACGAGCAGTACTTC. Its translation is CASSYGVGAYEQYF.

This clone was observed once. This chain links TRBV6-4 with TRBJ1-1; D gene ambiguous. The V and J ends lost 2 bases and 4 bases respectively, with 8 bases between them. Germline V gene data show CDR1 as MRHNA and CDR2 as SNTAGT. The CDR3 length is 13 residues. The CDR3: CASSDEGGTEAFF. The CDR3 DNA sequence: TGTGCCAGCAGTGACGAGGGCGGCACTGAAGCTTTCTTT.

In its sample, this clone was seen once. This chain connects TRBV7-9 to TRBJ2-3; tentatively, D is TRBD1 (5 bases). CDR1 and CDR2 (germline): SEHNR, FQNEAQ (reference sequence). The V and J ends lost 1 base and 4 bases respectively, with 18 bases between them. The CDR3 sequence is 17 residues long. CDR3 coding DNA: TGTGCCAGCAGCTTAGGTTTGGCGTCAGGGATCGCAGATACGCAGTATTTT. Amino acid sequence: CASSLGLASGIADTQYF.

This chain joins TRBV28 and TRBJ1-5, with D possibly matching TRBD1 (6 bases). The CDR3 is 15 residues long. Germline-derived CDR1 and CDR2 are MDHEN and SYDVKM. V was clipped by 2 bases and J by 7 bases, with 15 bases between them. The CDR3 DNA sequence: TGTGCCAGCAGTTTAGTCTGGGGGCCCAGGCAGCCCCAGCATTTT. Translating gives CASSLVWGPRQPQHF.

This chain connects TRBV28 to TRBJ2-7; D possibly corresponds to TRBD2 (5 bases). In germline, CDR1 is MDHEN, CDR2 SYDVKM. The CDR3 covers 13 residues. Trimming removed 2 bases from V and 5 bases from J, with 10 bases in between. CDR3 DNA: TGTGCCAGCAGTTTAATAGGCGGGCACGAGCAGTACTTC. It encodes CASSLIGGHEQYF.

V gene TRBV7-2 combines with J gene TRBJ2-7; TRBD2 is a possible D gene (6 bases). Germline V gene data show CDR1 as SGHTA and CDR2 as FQGNSA. V shed 4 bases and J shed 4 bases, with 20 bases lying between them. The CDR3 covers 16 residues. CDR3 protein: CASSSARWAGRYEQYF. CDR3 DNA: TGTGCCAGCAGCTCAGCTAGGTGGGCGGGACGTTACGAGCAGTACTTC.

This chain uses TRBV4-2 with TRBJ2-3; 11 nucleotides align to TRBD2. From germline, CDR1 is LGHNA and CDR2 YNFKEQ. The ends lost 1 base at V and 0 bases at J; junction bases unmatched: 9. The CDR3 is 19 amino acids. CDR3 sequence: CASSQGLLAGEYSTDTQYF. In DNA, the CDR3 is TGTGCCAGCAGCCAAGGATTACTAGCGGGAGAGTATAGCACAGATACGCAGTATTTT.

A remark on this clone: Different DNA sequences within this sample yield the same CDR3. The chain links TRBV18 to TRBJ1-2; D not certain. The germline CDR1 and CDR2 sequences are KGHSH and LQKENI. The CDR3 extends over 14 amino acids. With 0 bases removed from V and 1 base from J, the gap between germline ends came to 6 bases. The CDR3 sequence: CASSPPSGNYGYTF. The DNA for the CDR3 is TGTGCCAGCTCACCACCGTCGGGTAACTATGGCTACACCTTC.

This clone was observed a handful of times. This chain joins TRBV30 and TRBJ1-1; the D is unclear. There are 14 residues in the CDR3. Germline assignment: CDR1 GTSNPN and CDR2 SVGIG (reference sequence). Trimming left V 2 bases short and J 1 base short, with 11 bases between. The CDR3 DNA reads TGTGCCTGGAGTCGGCTCCTTAAGAACACTGAAGCTTTCTTT. Its translation is CAWSRLLKNTEAFF.

This clone showed up just once. This rearrangement joins TRBV9 to TRBJ2-3; TRBD1 is a possible D gene (6 bases). V lost 4 bases, J lost 5 bases, and 20 bases lay in between. The CDR3 covers 16 residues. Germline values: CDR1 SGDLS, CDR2 YYNGEE. CDR3 region: CASSSGQSPSEDTQYF. The DNA of the CDR3 is TGTGCCAGCAGCTCAGGACAGTCTCCTAGTGAAGATACGCAGTATTTT.